Included here is one T cell receptor (beta chain) sequence, with context. The antigen is not known. This sample was taken from a study of shared clonotypes between healthy human individuals. Turning to the study itself: Each donor's CD4 naive and CD4 memory cells filled three plates apiece, CD8 naive two, and CD8 memory one. Study conclusions and caveats: When compared with the clonotypes that were shared by all four sorted-subset donors, the non-shared clonotypes turned out to have lower generation probabilities.

V was shortened by 2 bases and J by 2 bases, with 18 bases between the two germline ends. The CDR3 contains 17 residues. CDR1 and CDR2 from the germline V gene are MDHEN and SYDVKM. CD45RO negativity and positive selection for CCR7 defined naive CD8 cells, a population that excluded terminally differentiated effector memory CD45RA+ cells. The DNA input per sorted-subset replicate PCR was about 190 ng, corresponding to tens of thousands of T cell genomes. Method: immunoSEQ multiplex PCR; TCRdb's copy keeps in-frame clones and lacks some. The table has some 600,000 clones, 95% to 97% seen once. The receptor's source is a woman aged 30 to 39 in good health. The sequenced sample was naive CD8+ T cells sorted from blood. V usage is TRBV28 and J usage is TRBJ1-1; no definite D call. CDR3 residues: CASSLNRPGGYNTEAFF. The CDR3 nucleotides are TGTGCCAGCAGTTTAAACCGGCCAGGCGGTTATAACACTGAAGCTTTCTTT.